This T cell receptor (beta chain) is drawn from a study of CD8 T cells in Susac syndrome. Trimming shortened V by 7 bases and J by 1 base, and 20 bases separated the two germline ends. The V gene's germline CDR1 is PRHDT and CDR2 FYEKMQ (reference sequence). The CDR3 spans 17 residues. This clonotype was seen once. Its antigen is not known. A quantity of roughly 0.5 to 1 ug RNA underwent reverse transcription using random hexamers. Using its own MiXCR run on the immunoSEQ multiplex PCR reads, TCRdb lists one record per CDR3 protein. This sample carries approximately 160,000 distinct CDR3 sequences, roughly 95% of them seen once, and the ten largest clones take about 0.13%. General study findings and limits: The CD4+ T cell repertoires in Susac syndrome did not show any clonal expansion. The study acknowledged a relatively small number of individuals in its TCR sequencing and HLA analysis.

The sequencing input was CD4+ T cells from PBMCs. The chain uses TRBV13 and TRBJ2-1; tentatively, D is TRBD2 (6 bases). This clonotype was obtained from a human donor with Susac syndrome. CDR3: CASNPRVGLISYNEQFF. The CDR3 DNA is TGTGCCAGCAACCCCCGTGTGGGACTCATTTCCTACAATGAGCAGTTCTTC.